A single sample gave rise to the 5 T cell receptor beta chains below, sequenced in a study of T cell responses to AZD1222 COVID-19 vaccine. Only in-frame clones appear in the TCRdb table, and some are missing; sequencing was by immunoSEQ multiplex PCR. The sample yields around 160,000 clones, around 90% seen once. The sample consisted of peripheral blood, taken on day 0 of MenACWY control vaccination. These receptors were obtained from an adult in good health.

The chain couples TRBV2 to TRBJ1-3; D is unresolved. This CDR3 contains 16 residues. CDR1 is SNHLY and CDR2 is FYNNEI in the germline V gene. Trimming took 7 bases from V and 0 from J, leaving 16 bases between them. This CDR3 is CASIPTENLSGNTIYF. CDR3 sequence (DNA): TGTGCCAGCATCCCCACCGAGAACCTCTCTGGAAACACCATATATTTT.

V usage is TRBV19 and J usage is TRBJ2-7; the D gene could be TRBD1 or TRBD2 (5 bases each). Trimming left V 4 bases short and J 2 bases short, with 9 bases between. This CDR3 region has 13 residues. The germline CDR1 and CDR2 sequences are LNHDA and SQIVND (reference sequence). CDR3 DNA: TGTGCCAGTAGTACGGTGGGGGCCTACGAGCAGTACTTC. Residues: CASSTVGAYEQYF.

The V and J genes are TRBV4-2 and TRBJ2-3; 12 bases fit TRBD2. Per the germline V gene, CDR1 is LGHNA and CDR2 is YNFKEQ. Losses at the gene ends were 4 bases for V and 1 base for J; bases not matched to a gene: 3. This CDR3 comprises 16 residues. The CDR3 loop is CASSLRLAGGTDTQYF. CDR3 in DNA: TGTGCCAGCAGCCTTCGACTAGCGGGGGGCACAGATACGCAGTATTTT.

The chain has TRBV9 and TRBJ2-6; D uncertain. Germline-derived CDR1 and CDR2 are SGDLS and YYNGEE. This CDR3 has 17 amino acids. V was trimmed by 3 bases and J by 0 bases, leaving 13 bases between them. CDR3 loop: CASSESAPISGANVLTF. Written as DNA, the CDR3 is TGTGCCAGCAGCGAGTCGGCCCCTATCTCTGGGGCCAACGTCCTGACTTTC.

This clone was found a few times. This rearrangement joins TRBV15 to TRBJ1-6, with D maybe TRBD1 (6 bases). The germline gives CDR1 LNHNV, CDR2 YYDKDF (reference sequence). CDR3 length: 15 amino acids. Trimming removed 4 bases at V and 7 bases at J, with 14 bases between. The CDR3 protein is CATSTGAAKNSPLHF. The CDR3 DNA is TGTGCCACCAGCACGGGGGCGGCGAAGAATTCACCCCTCCACTTT. The full variable domain, its missing parts supplied by reference TRBV15 and TRBJ1-6, is DAMVIQNPRYQVTQFGKPVTLSCSQTLNHNVMYWYQQKSSQAPKLLFHYYDKDFNNEADTPDNFQSRRPNTSFCFLDIRSPGLGDTAMYLCATSTGAAKNSPLHFGNGTRLTVT.